The source of this T cell receptor beta chain is a study of cytomegalovirus exposure and HLA in healthy donors. Germline V gene data show CDR1 as GTSNPN and CDR2 as SVGIG (reference sequence). The CDR3 loop spans 15 amino acids. Trimming left V 5 bases short and J 0 bases short, with 13 bases between. Study observations and caveats: The study found most TCR sequences rare, yet found some public TCRs in many donors.

The PCR employed 60 Vbeta primers together with 13 Jbeta primers. Libraries were prepared by immunoSEQ multiplex PCR; TCRdb keeps only in-frame clonotypes and omits some of them. Among 150,000 or so clones listed, approximately 73% were seen once. This clone was seen a handful of times. Its antigen is still unknown. J is TRBJ1-4 and V is TRBV30; TRBD1 might be the D (6 bases). This TCR was sampled from a man under 40 in good health and CMV-seropositive. The source material was PBMCs. CDR3 coding DNA: TGTGCCTGGGAAACAGGGAAACCAACTAATGAAAAACTGTTTTTT. This sequence encodes CAWETGKPTNEKLFF.